The clone carrying this TCR beta chain has a count of ten or more. As yet, its antigen is unknown. Used for diagnoses were clinical symptoms, serum thyroxine and TRAb, thyroid ultrasound and orbital computed tomography. Using more than 7.5 ml of fresh peripheral blood, PBMCs were prepared. What was amplified from RNA transcripts were TCR beta CDR3 regions. The TCR CDR3 was amplified in a first-round RT-PCR using the HTBI primer set. Via MiXCR, TCRdb re-called the multiplex PCR reads, giving one row per CDR3 protein. The table records about 350,000 distinct CDR3 sequences, 11% to 15% of them present only once. The data are from a study of T cells in Graves' hyperthyroidism and ophthalmopathy. Study-level information: Upon initial diagnosis and before any treatment, peripheral blood was collected.

This CDR3 comprises 13 residues. Looked up from germline, CDR1 is SNHLY and CDR2 is FYNNEI. Trimming took 6 bases from V and 2 from J, leaving 11 bases between them. General study points: Ophthalmopathy cases were set apart from stable hyperthyroidism by a 13 V-J model.

The material sequenced was blood. The rearrangement uses TRBV2 and TRBJ2-7; D remains ambiguous. The clonotype was recovered from a woman in her 30s with Graves' hyperthyroidism. The CDR3 loop is CASRAILAYEQYF. The CDR3 DNA is TGTGCCAGCAGGGCAATCTTGGCCTACGAGCAGTACTTC.